A selection of T cell receptor beta chains follows, all from one sample in a study of Ad26.COV2.S vaccination and SARS-CoV-2 variants. Sequenced by immunoSEQ multiplex PCR; TCRdb stores in-frame clones only, minus some. The data contain around 380,000 clones, about nine tenths of them singletons. Sequencing was performed on peripheral blood, taken in a trial of Ad26.COV2.S vaccine versus placebo. All receptors come from a person aged 18-65 years who received the Ad26.COV2.S COVID-19 vaccine or a placebo. Both conserved end residues are part of each CDR3. The D gene is left open where the match is weak. Expanded clones get a size class; other rows say once, few or many, or leave the size out.

d_gene: TRBD1; j_gene: TRBJ1-3; v_gene: TRBV6-2/TRBV6-3; abundance: .; CDR3aa: CASSRGQDSGNTIYF; CDR3nt: TGTGCCAGCAGTCGCGGACAGGACTCTGGAAACACCATATATTTT
d_gene: .; j_gene: TRBJ1-2; v_gene: TRBV4-1; abundance: .; CDR3aa: CASSQEKGSYTF; CDR3nt: TGCGCCAGCAGCCAAGAGAAGGGGAGCTACACCTTC
d_gene: .; j_gene: TRBJ2-5; v_gene: TRBV7-9; abundance: .; CDR3aa: CASSLYETQYF; CDR3nt: TGTGCCAGCAGCTTATACGAGACCCAGTACTTC
d_gene: TRBD1; j_gene: TRBJ1-2; v_gene: TRBV5-4; abundance: .; CDR3aa: CASRAGTGVGYTF; CDR3nt: TGTGCCAGCAGGGCCGGGACAGGGGTTGGCTACACCTTC
d_gene: .; j_gene: TRBJ1-1; v_gene: TRBV5-1; abundance: .; CDR3aa: CASSLVLGAEAFF; CDR3nt: TGCGCCAGCAGCTTGGTACTAGGGGCTGAAGCTTTCTTT
d_gene: TRBD1; j_gene: TRBJ1-3; v_gene: TRBV3-1/TRBV3-2; abundance: .; CDR3aa: CASSRGPGTGAGNTIYF; CDR3nt: TGTGCCAGCAGCCGAGGCCCCGGGACAGGAGCTGGAAACACCATATATTTT
d_gene: .; j_gene: TRBJ2-1; v_gene: TRBV4-2; abundance: .; CDR3aa: CASSQGLRKYNEQFF; CDR3nt: TGTGCCAGCAGCCAAGGACTACGTAAATACAATGAGCAGTTCTTC
d_gene: .; j_gene: TRBJ1-4; v_gene: TRBV5-1; abundance: .; CDR3aa: CASSPGSINEKLFF; CDR3nt: TGCGCCAGTAGTCCAGGTTCCATTAATGAAAAACTGTTTTTT
d_gene: .; j_gene: TRBJ1-1; v_gene: TRBV7-2; abundance: .; CDR3aa: CASSLEPGQEAFF; CDR3nt: TGTGCCAGCAGCTTAGAACCGGGACAAGAAGCTTTCTTT
d_gene: TRBD2; j_gene: TRBJ2-1; v_gene: TRBV29-1; abundance: once; CDR3aa: CSVYGGASDNEQFF; CDR3nt: TGCAGCGTCTACGGGGGGGCCAGCGACAATGAGCAGTTCTTC
d_gene: .; j_gene: TRBJ2-7; v_gene: TRBV7-9; abundance: .; CDR3aa: CASSLVGNRAFYEQYF; CDR3nt: TGTGCCAGCAGCTTAGTGGGGAATAGGGCTTTCTACGAGCAGTACTTC
d_gene: TRBD2; j_gene: TRBJ2-5; v_gene: TRBV5-1; abundance: .; CDR3aa: CASSRGTSGREETQYF; CDR3nt: TGCGCCAGCAGCCGAGGGACTAGCGGGAGAGAAGAGACCCAGTACTTC
d_gene: TRBD2; j_gene: TRBJ2-1; v_gene: TRBV3-1/TRBV3-2; abundance: .; CDR3aa: CASSRTSGGPGNEQFF; CDR3nt: TGTGCCAGCAGCCGAACTAGCGGGGGGCCGGGGAATGAGCAGTTCTTC
d_gene: .; j_gene: TRBJ2-3; v_gene: TRBV13; abundance: .; CDR3aa: CASSSAVGAVGTDTQYF; CDR3nt: TGTGCCAGCAGCTCCGCCGTCGGGGCTGTGGGCACAGATACGCAGTATTTT
d_gene: .; j_gene: TRBJ1-1; v_gene: TRBV27; abundance: .; CDR3aa: CASSLRENTEAFF; CDR3nt: TGTGCCAGCAGTTTAAGGGAGAACACTGAAGCTTTCTTT
d_gene: .; j_gene: TRBJ2-2; v_gene: TRBV19; abundance: .; CDR3aa: CASSWGDTGELFF; CDR3nt: TGTGCCAGTAGCTGGGGAGACACCGGGGAGCTGTTTTTT
d_gene: .; j_gene: TRBJ2-3; v_gene: TRBV9; abundance: few; CDR3aa: CASSVGLPRTDTQYF; CDR3nt: TGTGCCAGCAGCGTCGGGCTTCCTCGCACAGATACGCAGTATTTT
d_gene: .; j_gene: TRBJ2-5; v_gene: TRBV7-2; abundance: .; CDR3aa: CASSFGETQYF; CDR3nt: TGTGCCAGCAGCTTTGGGGAGACCCAGTACTTC
d_gene: .; j_gene: TRBJ2-7; v_gene: TRBV27; abundance: .; CDR3aa: CASSLRAEYYEQYF; CDR3nt: TGTGCCAGCAGTTTACGGGCAGAGTACTACGAGCAGTACTTC
d_gene: .; j_gene: TRBJ1-1; v_gene: TRBV19; abundance: once; CDR3aa: CASSIDGAEAFF; CDR3nt: TGTGCCAGTAGTATTGACGGGGCTGAAGCTTTCTTT
d_gene: TRBD1; j_gene: TRBJ2-7; v_gene: TRBV5-1; abundance: .; CDR3aa: CASSLGPTGTAETYEQYF; CDR3nt: TGCGCCAGCAGCTTGGGGCCCACCGGGACAGCCGAAACCTACGAGCAGTACTTC
d_gene: .; j_gene: TRBJ1-1; v_gene: TRBV5-5; abundance: .; CDR3aa: CASSPNRDRAEAFF; CDR3nt: TGTGCCAGCAGCCCGAACAGGGATCGGGCTGAAGCTTTCTTT
d_gene: .; j_gene: TRBJ2-5; v_gene: TRBV4-1; abundance: .; CDR3aa: CASSQEERRQETQYF; CDR3nt: TGCGCCAGCAGCCAAGAAGAGCGGAGACAAGAGACCCAGTACTTC
d_gene: .; j_gene: TRBJ1-4; v_gene: TRBV4-1; abundance: .; CDR3aa: CASSRDPGRNEKLFF; CDR3nt: TGCGCCAGCAGCCGAGATCCCGGACGTAATGAAAAACTGTTTTTT
d_gene: .; j_gene: TRBJ1-5; v_gene: TRBV2; abundance: .; CDR3aa: CASSKATIGPQHF; CDR3nt: TGTGCCAGCAGTAAGGCGACCATTGGGCCCCAGCATTTT
d_gene: .; j_gene: TRBJ2-7; v_gene: TRBV27; abundance: .; CDR3aa: CASSGTGTYEQYF; CDR3nt: TGTGCCAGCAGTGGCACAGGCACCTACGAGCAGTACTTC
d_gene: .; j_gene: TRBJ2-3; v_gene: TRBV4-3; abundance: .; CDR3aa: CASSRGLLLGDTQYF; CDR3nt: TGCGCCAGCAGCCGCGGACTTCTCTTGGGGGATACGCAGTATTTT
d_gene: TRBD1; j_gene: TRBJ1-2; v_gene: TRBV6-6; abundance: .; CDR3aa: CASSPGTGGAYGYTF; CDR3nt: TGTGCCAGCAGTCCCGGGACAGGGGGCGCCTATGGCTACACCTTC
d_gene: .; j_gene: TRBJ2-7; v_gene: TRBV15; abundance: .; CDR3aa: CATSERLHYDHEQYF; CDR3nt: TGTGCCACCAGCGAGAGGCTACACTATGATCACGAGCAGTACTTC
d_gene: .; j_gene: TRBJ1-3; v_gene: TRBV3-1/TRBV3-2; abundance: .; CDR3aa: CASSQMQGPIYF; CDR3nt: TGTGCCAGCAGCCAAATGCAGGGCCCCATATATTTT
d_gene: .; j_gene: TRBJ2-7; v_gene: TRBV14; abundance: .; CDR3aa: CASSQDSAWRQYF; CDR3nt: TGTGCCAGCAGCCAAGATAGTGCTTGGAGGCAGTACTTC
d_gene: TRBD2; j_gene: TRBJ2-1; v_gene: TRBV7-9; abundance: .; CDR3aa: CASSSPKRGGYEQFF; CDR3nt: TGTGCCAGCAGCTCCCCCAAGCGGGGGGGCTATGAGCAGTTCTTC
d_gene: TRBD1; j_gene: TRBJ1-1; v_gene: TRBV9; abundance: .; CDR3aa: CASSVKGGGTEAFF; CDR3nt: TGTGCCAGCAGCGTAAAAGGGGGCGGGACTGAAGCTTTCTTT
d_gene: .; j_gene: TRBJ2-5; v_gene: TRBV7-2; abundance: .; CDR3aa: CASSPGTEETQYF; CDR3nt: TGTGCCAGCAGTCCCGGGACGGAAGAGACCCAGTACTTC
d_gene: .; j_gene: TRBJ2-7; v_gene: TRBV19; abundance: .; CDR3aa: CASRRTDSYEQYF; CDR3nt: TGTGCCAGTCGCAGGACGGATTCCTACGAGCAGTACTTC
d_gene: TRBD2; j_gene: TRBJ2-7; v_gene: TRBV11-2; abundance: .; CDR3aa: CASSPDLAGGPEEQYF; CDR3nt: TGTGCCAGCAGCCCTGACTTAGCGGGGGGGCCAGAAGAGCAGTACTTC
d_gene: .; j_gene: TRBJ1-1; v_gene: TRBV6-5; abundance: .; CDR3aa: CASSSGIWSTEAFF; CDR3nt: TGTGCCAGCAGTTCAGGGATTTGGAGCACTGAAGCTTTCTTT
d_gene: .; j_gene: TRBJ1-5; v_gene: TRBV6-4; abundance: .; CDR3aa: CASRLDSPRPQHF; CDR3nt: TGTGCCAGCCGCCTCGACAGTCCCCGGCCCCAGCATTTT
d_gene: TRBD1; j_gene: TRBJ1-6; v_gene: TRBV10-1; abundance: .; CDR3aa: CASSPGGENSPLHF; CDR3nt: TGCGCCAGCAGTCCAGGGGGAGAAAATTCACCCCTCCACTTT
d_gene: TRBD1; j_gene: TRBJ1-3; v_gene: TRBV12-3/TRBV12-4; abundance: once; CDR3aa: CAAGGLTGNTIYF; CDR3nt: TGTGCGGCAGGGGGCTTAACTGGAAACACCATATATTTT
d_gene: .; j_gene: TRBJ1-1; v_gene: TRBV6-2/TRBV6-3; abundance: .; CDR3aa: CASSRERQAANTEAFF; CDR3nt: TGTGCCAGCAGTCGCGAAAGACAGGCGGCGAACACTGAAGCTTTCTTT
d_gene: .; j_gene: TRBJ2-1; v_gene: TRBV7-2; abundance: once; CDR3aa: CASSPLSANEQFF; CDR3nt: TGTGCCAGCAGTCCGCTGTCGGCAAATGAGCAGTTCTTC
d_gene: TRBD1; j_gene: TRBJ2-5; v_gene: TRBV10-3; abundance: .; CDR3aa: CAISESGQGGETQYF; CDR3nt: TGTGCCATCAGTGAGTCGGGACAGGGAGGGGAGACCCAGTACTTC
d_gene: .; j_gene: TRBJ1-2; v_gene: TRBV28; abundance: .; CDR3aa: CALRDTSNYGYTF; CDR3nt: TGTGCCCTCCGGGACACCTCTAACTATGGCTACACCTTC
d_gene: TRBD1; j_gene: TRBJ1-2; v_gene: TRBV27; abundance: .; CDR3aa: CASRLTGQGAGPYGYTF; CDR3nt: TGTGCCAGCAGACTCACGGGACAGGGGGCAGGACCCTATGGCTACACCTTC
d_gene: .; j_gene: TRBJ2-1; v_gene: TRBV4-3; abundance: .; CDR3aa: CASSRQLSKPSSYNEQFF; CDR3nt: TGCGCCAGCAGCCGCCAACTCTCCAAGCCTAGCTCCTACAATGAGCAGTTCTTC
d_gene: TRBD1; j_gene: TRBJ2-7; v_gene: TRBV15; abundance: .; CDR3aa: CATSRDRQYEQYF; CDR3nt: TGTGCCACCTCAAGGGACAGGCAATACGAGCAGTACTTC
d_gene: .; j_gene: TRBJ2-5; v_gene: TRBV7-6; abundance: .; CDR3aa: CASSLGGTQYF; CDR3nt: TGTGCCAGCAGCTTAGGGGGGACCCAGTACTTC
d_gene: .; j_gene: TRBJ1-2; v_gene: TRBV7-9; abundance: once; CDR3aa: CASSLAGRANYGYTF; CDR3nt: TGTGCCAGCAGCTTAGCGGGCAGAGCTAACTATGGCTACACCTTC
d_gene: TRBD1; j_gene: TRBJ2-7; v_gene: TRBV5-1; abundance: once; CDR3aa: CASSLEPGQDFYEQYF; CDR3nt: TGCGCCAGCAGCTTGGAACCGGGACAGGACTTCTACGAGCAGTACTTC
d_gene: .; j_gene: TRBJ2-7; v_gene: TRBV19; abundance: .; CDR3aa: CASSIVGAHPYEQYF; CDR3nt: TGTGCCAGTAGTATAGTAGGGGCCCACCCCTACGAGCAGTACTTC
d_gene: .; j_gene: TRBJ2-1; v_gene: TRBV5-6; abundance: .; CDR3aa: CASSHRDPKDEQFF; CDR3nt: TGTGCCAGCAGCCACAGGGATCCTAAGGATGAGCAGTTCTTC
d_gene: TRBD1; j_gene: TRBJ2-1; v_gene: TRBV4-1; abundance: .; CDR3aa: CASSQYGTGGEQFF; CDR3nt: TGCGCCAGCAGCCAATATGGGACAGGGGGTGAGCAGTTCTTC
d_gene: .; j_gene: TRBJ1-5; v_gene: TRBV7-2; abundance: .; CDR3aa: CASSLRYNPEWPQHF; CDR3nt: TGTGCCAGCAGCCTCCGATATAACCCGGAGTGGCCCCAGCATTTT
d_gene: .; j_gene: TRBJ2-1; v_gene: TRBV7-2; abundance: .; CDR3aa: CASSLVPRGARGNEQFF; CDR3nt: TGTGCCAGCAGCTTAGTACCTCGCGGGGCCCGGGGGAATGAGCAGTTCTTC